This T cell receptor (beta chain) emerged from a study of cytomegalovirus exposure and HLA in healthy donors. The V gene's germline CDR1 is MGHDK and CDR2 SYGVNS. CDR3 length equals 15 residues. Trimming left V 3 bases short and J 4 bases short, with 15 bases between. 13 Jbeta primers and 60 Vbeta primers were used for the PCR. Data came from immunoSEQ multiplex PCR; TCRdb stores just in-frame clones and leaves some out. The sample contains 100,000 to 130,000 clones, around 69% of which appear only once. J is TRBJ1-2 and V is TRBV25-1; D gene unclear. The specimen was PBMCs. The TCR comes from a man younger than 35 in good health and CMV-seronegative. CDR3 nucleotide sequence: TGTGCCAGCAGTGACCCGGGGTCGGGTTCCTATGGCTACACCTTC. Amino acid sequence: CASSDPGSGSYGYTF.